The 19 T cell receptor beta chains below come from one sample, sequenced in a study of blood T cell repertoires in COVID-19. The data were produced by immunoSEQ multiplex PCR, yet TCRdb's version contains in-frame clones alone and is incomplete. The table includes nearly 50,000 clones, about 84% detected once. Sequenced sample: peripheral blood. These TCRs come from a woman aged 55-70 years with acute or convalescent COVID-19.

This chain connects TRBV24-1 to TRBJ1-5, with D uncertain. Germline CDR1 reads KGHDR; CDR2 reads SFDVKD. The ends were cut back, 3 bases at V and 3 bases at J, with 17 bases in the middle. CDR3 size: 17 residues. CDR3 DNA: TGTGCCACCAGTGATCCGGAGGGTCGAGAAAACAATCAGCCCCAGCATTTT. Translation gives CATSDPEGRENNQPQHF.

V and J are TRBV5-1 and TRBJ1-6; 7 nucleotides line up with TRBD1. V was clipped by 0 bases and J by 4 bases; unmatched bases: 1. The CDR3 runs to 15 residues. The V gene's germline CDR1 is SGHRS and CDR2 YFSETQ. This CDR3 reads CASSLGQGYNSPLHF. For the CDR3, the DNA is TGCGCCAGCAGCTTGGGACAGGGTTATAATTCACCCCTCCACTTT. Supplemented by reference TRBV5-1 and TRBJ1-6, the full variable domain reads KAGVTQTPRYLIKTRGQQVTLSCSPISGHRSVSWYQQTPGQGLQFLFEYFSETQRNKGNFPGRFSGRQFSNSRSEMNVSTLELGDSALYLCASSLGQGYNSPLHFGNGTRLTVT.

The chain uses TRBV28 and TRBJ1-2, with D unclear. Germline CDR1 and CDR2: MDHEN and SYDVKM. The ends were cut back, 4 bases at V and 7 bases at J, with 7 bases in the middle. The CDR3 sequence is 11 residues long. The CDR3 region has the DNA TGTGCCAGCAGTTCGTCGTTTGGCTACACCTTC. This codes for CASSSSFGYTF.

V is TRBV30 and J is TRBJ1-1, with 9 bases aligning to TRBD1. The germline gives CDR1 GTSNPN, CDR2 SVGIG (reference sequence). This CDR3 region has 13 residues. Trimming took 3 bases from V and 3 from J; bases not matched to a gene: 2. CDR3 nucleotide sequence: TGTGCCTGGAGCGGACAGGGGTACACTGAAGCTTTCTTT. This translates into CAWSGQGYTEAFF.

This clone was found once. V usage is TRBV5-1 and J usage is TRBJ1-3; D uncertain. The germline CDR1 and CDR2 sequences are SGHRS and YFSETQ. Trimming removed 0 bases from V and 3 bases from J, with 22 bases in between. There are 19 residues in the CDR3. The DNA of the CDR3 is TGCGCCAGCAGCTTGGACGTCTTTGCTAGCGGGTCTATTGGAAACACCATATATTTT. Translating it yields CASSLDVFASGSIGNTIYF. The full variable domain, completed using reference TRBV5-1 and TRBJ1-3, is KAGVTQTPRYLIKTRGQQVTLSCSPISGHRSVSWYQQTPGQGLQFLFEYFSETQRNKGNFPGRFSGRQFSNSRSEMNVSTLELGDSALYLCASSLDVFASGSIGNTIYFGEGSWLTVV.

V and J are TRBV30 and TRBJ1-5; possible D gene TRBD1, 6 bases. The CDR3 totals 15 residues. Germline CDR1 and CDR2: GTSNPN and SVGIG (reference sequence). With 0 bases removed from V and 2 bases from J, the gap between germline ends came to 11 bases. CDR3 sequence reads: CAWSVGGARNQPQHF. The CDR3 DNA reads TGTGCCTGGAGTGTCGGGGGGGCTCGCAATCAGCCCCAGCATTTT.

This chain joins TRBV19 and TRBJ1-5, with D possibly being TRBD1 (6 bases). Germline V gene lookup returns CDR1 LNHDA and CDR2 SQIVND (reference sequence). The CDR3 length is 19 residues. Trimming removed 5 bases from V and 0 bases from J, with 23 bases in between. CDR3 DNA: TGTGCCAGTAGTGGGGGCCGGGTCTCTACCCTACATAGCAATCAGCCCCAGCATTTT. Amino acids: CASSGGRVSTLHSNQPQHF.

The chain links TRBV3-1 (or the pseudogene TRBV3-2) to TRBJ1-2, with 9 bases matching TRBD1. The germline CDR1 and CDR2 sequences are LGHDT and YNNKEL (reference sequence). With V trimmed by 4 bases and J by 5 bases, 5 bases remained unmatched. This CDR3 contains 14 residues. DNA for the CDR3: TGTGCCAGCAGCCTCGGGACAGGGCCTTATGGCTACACCTTC. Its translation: CASSLGTGPYGYTF.

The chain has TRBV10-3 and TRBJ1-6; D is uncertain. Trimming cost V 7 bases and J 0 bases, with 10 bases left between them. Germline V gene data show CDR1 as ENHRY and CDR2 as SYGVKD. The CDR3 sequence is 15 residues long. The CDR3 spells CAINDGNSYNSPLHF. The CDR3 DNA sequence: TGTGCCATCAACGATGGCAACTCCTATAATTCACCCCTCCACTTT.

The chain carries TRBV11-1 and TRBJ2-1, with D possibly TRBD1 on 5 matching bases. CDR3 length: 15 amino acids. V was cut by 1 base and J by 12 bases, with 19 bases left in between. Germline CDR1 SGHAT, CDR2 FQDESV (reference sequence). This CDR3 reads CASSLVGRVDVAQFF. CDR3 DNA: TGTGCCAGCAGCTTAGTAGGCAGGGTGGATGTTGCGCAGTTCTTC.

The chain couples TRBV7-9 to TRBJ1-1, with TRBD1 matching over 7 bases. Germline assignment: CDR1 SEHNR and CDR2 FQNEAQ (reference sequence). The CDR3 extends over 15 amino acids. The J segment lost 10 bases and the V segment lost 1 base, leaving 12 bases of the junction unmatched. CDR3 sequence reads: CASSLDGTGVEGAFF. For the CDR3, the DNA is TGTGCCAGCAGCTTAGACGGTACAGGGGTAGAAGGAGCTTTCTTT.

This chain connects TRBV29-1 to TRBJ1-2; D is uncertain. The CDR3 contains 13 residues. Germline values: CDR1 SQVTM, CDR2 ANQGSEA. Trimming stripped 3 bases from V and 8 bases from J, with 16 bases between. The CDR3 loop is CSVESARNRGYTF. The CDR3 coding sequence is TGCAGCGTTGAGAGCGCGAGGAATCGGGGCTACACCTTC.

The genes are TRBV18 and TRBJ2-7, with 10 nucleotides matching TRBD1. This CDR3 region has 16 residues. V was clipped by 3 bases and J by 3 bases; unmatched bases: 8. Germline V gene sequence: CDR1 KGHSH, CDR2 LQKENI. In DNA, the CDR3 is TGTGCCAGCTCACCGCCAACGGGACAGGGGAGCTACGAGCAGTACTTC. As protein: CASSPPTGQGSYEQYF.

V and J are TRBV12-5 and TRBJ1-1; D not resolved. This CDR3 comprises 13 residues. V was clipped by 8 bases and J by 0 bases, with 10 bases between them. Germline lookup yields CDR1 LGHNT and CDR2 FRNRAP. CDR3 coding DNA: TGTGCTAGTCAAGCCCAGGTGAACACTGAAGCTTTCTTT. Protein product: CASQAQVNTEAFF.

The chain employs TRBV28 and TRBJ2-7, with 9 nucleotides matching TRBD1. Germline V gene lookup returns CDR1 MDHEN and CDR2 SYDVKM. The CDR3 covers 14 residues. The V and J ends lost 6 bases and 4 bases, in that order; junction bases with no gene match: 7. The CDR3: CASRGTGGGYEQYF. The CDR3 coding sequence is TGTGCCAGCAGAGGAACAGGGGGCGGGTACGAGCAGTACTTC.

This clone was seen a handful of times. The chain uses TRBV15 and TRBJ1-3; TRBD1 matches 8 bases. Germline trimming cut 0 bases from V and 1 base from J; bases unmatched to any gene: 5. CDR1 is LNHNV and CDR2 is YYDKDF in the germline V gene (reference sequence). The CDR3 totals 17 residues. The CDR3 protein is CATSRDRYRGSGNTIYF. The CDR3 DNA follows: TGTGCCACCAGCAGAGATCGGTACAGGGGGTCTGGAAACACCATATATTTT.

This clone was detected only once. The CDR3 is CASSLVSTGNQPQHF. DNA of the CDR3: TGTGCCAGCAGCTTAGTAAGCACAGGGAATCAGCCCCAGCATTTT. The chain is built from TRBV7-8 and TRBJ1-5; the D gene is possibly TRBD1 (6 bases). The CDR3 has 15 residues. CDR1 SGHVS and CDR2 FQNEAQ come from the germline V gene. Trimming cost V 1 base and J 4 bases, with 11 bases left between them.

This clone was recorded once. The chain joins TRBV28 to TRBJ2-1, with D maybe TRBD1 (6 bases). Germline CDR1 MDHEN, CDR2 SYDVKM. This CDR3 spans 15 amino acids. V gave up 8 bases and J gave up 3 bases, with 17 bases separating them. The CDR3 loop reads CASPPRRGIYNEQFF. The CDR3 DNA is TGTGCCAGCCCCCCCCGCAGGGGTATCTACAATGAGCAGTTCTTC.

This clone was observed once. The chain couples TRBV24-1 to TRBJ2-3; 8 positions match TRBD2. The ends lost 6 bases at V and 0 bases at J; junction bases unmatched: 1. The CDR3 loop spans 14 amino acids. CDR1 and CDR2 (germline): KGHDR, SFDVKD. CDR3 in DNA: TGTGCCACCAGTTCTAGCGGGAGCACAGATACGCAGTATTTT. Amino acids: CATSSSGSTDTQYF.